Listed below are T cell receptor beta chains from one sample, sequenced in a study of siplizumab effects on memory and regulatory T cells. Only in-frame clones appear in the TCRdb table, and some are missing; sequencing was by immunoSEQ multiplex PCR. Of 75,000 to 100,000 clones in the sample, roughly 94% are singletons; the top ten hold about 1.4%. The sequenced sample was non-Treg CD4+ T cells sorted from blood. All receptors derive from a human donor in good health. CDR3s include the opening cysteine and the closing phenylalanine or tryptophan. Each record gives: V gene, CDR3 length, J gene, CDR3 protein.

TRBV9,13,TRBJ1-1,CASSGNRATEAFF
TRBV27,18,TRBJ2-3,CASASPPVLAGGTDTQYF
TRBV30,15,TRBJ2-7,CAWRPYQGLSYEQYF
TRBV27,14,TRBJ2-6,CASSLSSGANVLTF
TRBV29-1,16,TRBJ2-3,CSVVPLAGGSTDTQYF
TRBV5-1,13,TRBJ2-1,CASGTGGSNEQFF
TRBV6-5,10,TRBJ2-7,CASSYAEQYF
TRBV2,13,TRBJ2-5,CASSEVGLGTQYF
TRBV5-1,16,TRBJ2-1,CASSSFEGLYYNEQFF
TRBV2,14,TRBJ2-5,CASSHDSGRETQYF
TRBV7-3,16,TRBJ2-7,CASSLYGPNLRHEQYF
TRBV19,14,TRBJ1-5,CASSPLYSNQPQHF
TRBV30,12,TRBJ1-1,CALGGVNTEAFF
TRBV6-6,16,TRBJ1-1,CASRNQETGGNTEAFF
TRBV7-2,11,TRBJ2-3,CASSLGWAQYF
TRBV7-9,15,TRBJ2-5,CASSLTPGLAGAFDF
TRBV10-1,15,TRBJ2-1,CASSGTSGRADEQFF
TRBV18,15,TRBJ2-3,CASSPPLAGIDTQYF
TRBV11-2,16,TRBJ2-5,CASSAALRRTLETQYF
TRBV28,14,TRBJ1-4,CASSLWGSAEKLFF
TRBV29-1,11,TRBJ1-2,CSAMDSYGYTF
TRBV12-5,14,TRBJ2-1,CASGLAGEYNEQFF
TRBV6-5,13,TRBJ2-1,CASSYTDQIEQFF
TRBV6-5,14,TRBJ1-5,CASRPTGISQPQHF
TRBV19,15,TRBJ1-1,CASSILAGGNTEAFF
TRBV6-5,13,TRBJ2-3,CASSYSWADTQYF